This T cell receptor (beta chain) was found in a study of molecular identifiers for immune sequencing clone quantification. Findings and limits, study-wide: Effector cells kept over 99% of their molecules in clones above 20 RNA copies, while naive cells kept under 1% there. Barcodes shared by identical TCR molecules could lead to underestimated sizes of highly expanded clones.

V shed 0 bases and J shed 7 bases, with 10 bases lying between them. This CDR3 has 14 residues. Germline V lookup: CDR1 MGHRA, CDR2 YSYEKL. Every naive CD8 library was made from between about 17,000 and 1,000,000 sorted cells with 10%, 30% or 50% RNA. This clonotype was seen repeatedly, ten times or more. Its antigen remains unknown. A single record per CDR3 protein comes from TCRdb applying MiXCR to the PCR reads. The profile covers approximately 590,000 distinct CDR3 sequences, with around 25% appearing a single time and approximately 0.75% taken by the ten largest. The rearrangement links TRBV4-1 to TRBJ2-1, with TRBD1 as a possible D gene (5 bases). This TCR came from a human donor in good health. Some libraries in this study had Jurkat cell RNA spiked in. Sample: naive CD8+ T cells from blood, with Jurkat cell RNA spiked in. The subset was: FACS-sorted CD8+CD4-CCR7+CD45RA+ naive T cells. The CDR3 DNA sequence: TGCGCCAGCAGCCAAGAGGGGCTCTTAAATGAGCAGTTCTTC. It yields the protein CASSQEGLLNEQFF.